One sample yielded the 2 T cell receptor beta chains listed below, sequenced in a study of post-analysis software for immune sequencing data. Presence of unique molecular identifiers characterized the TCR beta cDNA libraries. TCRdb re-called the PCR reads through MiXCR, storing one row per CDR3 protein. The sample carries roughly 700,000 distinct CDR3 sequences, around 27% recorded once. Study-wide findings and caveats: Relative to controls, patients had five TRBV segments at higher frequency, with TRBV5-6, TRBV5-1 and TRBV20-1 among these.

For these receptors, no antigen is known. Input material: blood. Receptor source: a girl aged 10-17 years with multiple sclerosis.

This clonotype occurred a few times. The V gene is TRBV20-1, the J gene TRBJ2-1; D tentatively reads TRBD1 or TRBD2 (5 bases each). This CDR3 has 13 residues. Germline V CDR1 and CDR2: DFQATT, SNEGSKA (reference sequence). V was clipped by 6 bases and J by 5 bases, with 14 bases between them. The CDR3 protein is CSANQGVHNEQFF. CDR3 nucleotide sequence: TGCAGTGCGAACCAGGGAGTCCACAATGAGCAGTTCTTC.

The chain combines TRBV9 with TRBJ2-1; D may be TRBD2 (6 bases). V was cut by 4 bases and J by 0 bases, with 14 bases left in between. Germline loops: CDR1 SGDLS, CDR2 YYNGEE. The CDR3 contains 16 residues. This CDR3 reads CASSPRDLNSYNEQFF. CDR3 DNA sequence: TGTGCCAGCAGCCCCCGGGACTTGAACTCCTACAATGAGCAGTTCTTC.